Following are 15 T cell receptor beta chains from one sample sequenced in a study of tissue T cells after allogeneic stem cell transplantation. Sequencing was performed with immunoSEQ multiplex PCR; in TCRdb, only in-frame clones are kept and a portion is missing. Here the sample spans approximately 6,600 clones, 45% to 50% being singletons. This sample's time point: mouse harvest day 7 after allogeneic transplant. Mouse grafts combined 10^7 T-cell-depleted bone marrow cells with 10^6 splenic CD5+ T cells. Specimen: lymph node tissue. Every receptor here comes from a female BALB/c mouse given C57BL/6 T cells with graft-versus-host disease after an allogeneic hematopoietic cell transplant.

On this clone: Genes and germline are mouse. The read terminates 1 residue before the CDR3 end, so the remaining end is supplied by the germline J gene. This rearrangement joins TRBV13-3 to TRBJ2-1; 8 bases fit TRBD2. Trimming at V came to 2 bases and at J to 6 bases, leaving 7 bases not matched to a gene. The CDR3 consists of 15 residues. The germline V gene encodes CDR1 NNHDY and CDR2 SYVADS. CDR3 amino acids: CASSDLSGGTAEQFF. The covered CDR3 bases are TGTGCCAGCAGTGACCTCTCTGGGGGGACTGCTGAGCAGTTC.

This clone appeared a few times. The germline and genes are mouse ones. The observed sequence ends 1 residue before the CDR3 terminus, with the missing tail filled in from the germline J gene. The genes are TRBV13-2 and TRBJ2-7; D possibly corresponds to TRBD1 (6 bases). Trimming cost V 2 bases and J 5 bases, with 8 bases left between them. Per germline, CDR1 NNHNN and CDR2 SYGAGS (reference sequence). This CDR3 has 12 residues. CDR3 in amino acids: CASGDRGDEQYF. The DNA read from the CDR3 is TGTGCCAGCGGTGACAGGGGTGATGAACAGTAC.

Remarks on this clone: Each gene name is a mouse one. Sequencing ends 1 residue short of the CDR3 end; the germline J gene provides the rest. The chain carries TRBV26 and TRBJ1-1; the D gene is possibly TRBD1 (5 bases). Trimming took off 0 bases at V and 3 bases at J, with 8 bases between the two ends. Looked up from germline, CDR1 is KGHPV and CDR2 is FQNQEV (reference sequence). The CDR3 extends over 14 amino acids. CDR3 amino acids: CASSLSIRDTEVFF. CDR3 bases read: TGTGCCAGCAGTCTGTCGATCAGGGACACAGAAGTCTTC.

Points on this clone: The gene symbols are mouse symbols. CDR3 DNA, as far as it was read: TGTGCCAGCAGCTTAGTCGGGACAGGGGCTCCCTACACC. Encoded protein: CASSLVGTGAPYT. The entire CDR3 reads CASSLVGTGAPYTF. The genes are TRBV3 and TRBJ1-2, with 10 bases identical to TRBD1. The read finishes 1 residue shy of the CDR3 end, and the germline J gene is used to complete it. V trimming: 1 base; J trimming: 10 bases; junction bases outside the gene matches: 6. Germline lookup yields CDR1 SNHLY and CDR2 FYNGKV (reference sequence). There are 14 residues in the CDR3.

Worth noting for this clone: Germline and genes: mouse. The read ends 1 residue before the CDR3 terminus; that terminus is restored from the germline J gene. The genes are TRBV26 and TRBJ2-7; no definite D call. Per the germline V gene, CDR1 is KGHPV and CDR2 is FQNQEV (reference sequence). Between the trimmed V and J ends, which lost 2 bases and 4 bases, there was a span of 6 bases. The CDR3 is 12 amino acids. The CDR3 sequence: CASSLGRYEQYF. The part of the CDR3 DNA that was read is TGTGCCAGCAGTCTGGGGAGATATGAACAGTAC.

A remark on this clone: Genes and germline are mouse. The read falls 1 residue short of the CDR3 end, and the missing part is taken from the germline J gene. This chain links TRBV23 with TRBJ2-5; the table calls TRBD1, which could not be checked here. This CDR3 has 14 amino acids. From germline, CDR1 is KGHTA and CDR2 FQNQQP. CDR3: CSSSQGTGGDTQYF. Partial CDR3 DNA: TGCTCCAGCAGTCAAGGGACAGGGGGAGACACCCAGTAC.

The sample holds a few counts of this clone. The germline and genes are mouse ones. The read gets to within 1 residue of the CDR3 end, and the germline J gene fills in the rest. V and J are TRBV12-2 and TRBJ2-2; 10 bases map to TRBD2. This CDR3 contains 17 residues. CDR1 is SGHLS, CDR2 HYDKME, per germline. V shed 0 bases and J 1 base; nucleotides not matched to a gene: 4. CDR3 sequence: CASSLDWGVLNTGQLYF. The CDR3 DNA, read in part, is TGTGCCAGCTCTCTCGACTGGGGGGTCCTAAACACCGGGCAGCTCTAC.

This clone qualifies as medium-sized. The listed genes are named as in mouse. Read sequence stops 1 residue before the CDR3 end, and the germline J gene provides the missing end. The rearrangement links TRBV26 to TRBJ1-2, with 7 bases identical to TRBD1. The germline gives CDR1 KGHPV, CDR2 FQNQEV (reference sequence). The CDR3 length is 13 residues. V was pared by 4 bases and J by 5 bases, with 4 bases of the junction left unmatched. Incomplete CDR3 DNA: TGTGCCAGCAGTCCGACAGGGTGGTCCGACTACACC. Translated: CASSPTGWSDYT. In full, the CDR3 reads CASSPTGWSDYTF.

Notes on this clone: The genes and germline here are from mouse. The CDR3 goes on 1 residue after the read ends, and that part is filled in from the germline J gene. The V and J genes are TRBV26 and TRBJ1-6; 7 bases agree with TRBD1. TRBJ1-6 is marked as an open reading frame, function uncertain. The CDR3 spans 14 residues. Germline loops: CDR1 KGHPV, CDR2 FQNQEV (reference sequence). J gave up 4 bases and V 4 bases, and 1 base lay outside the gene matches. CDR3 bases read: TGTGCCAGCAGTCCGACAGGGTATAATTCGCCCCTCTAC. It specifies CASSPTGYNSPLY. The full CDR3 protein reads CASSPTGYNSPLYF.

To note about this clone: Genes here carry mouse names. The sequenced CDR3 bases are TGTGCCAGCAGTCTCGGGGCTGGGGGAGGCACCGGGCAGCTCTAC. Translated: CASSLGAGGGTGQLY. The full CDR3 sequence reads CASSLGAGGGTGQLYF. The chain carries TRBV26 and TRBJ2-2; 7 positions match TRBD2. The read halts 1 residue ahead of the CDR3 end, with the missing end drawn from the germline J gene. Germline V gives CDR1 KGHPV, CDR2 FQNQEV (reference sequence). V dropped 3 bases and J dropped 4; count of bases not matched to a gene: 8. CDR3 length equals 16 residues.

This clone has more than one count but fewer than ten. Mouse germline and gene names are used. The CDR3 extends 1 residue past the end of the read, so its final part is completed from the germline J gene. This rearrangement joins TRBV16 to TRBJ1-4; the D gene is possibly TRBD1 (5 bases). V was trimmed by 5 bases and J by 6 bases, leaving 13 bases between them. There are 14 residues in the CDR3. Germline V gives CDR1 SGHSA, CDR2 FRNQAP. This CDR3 is CASSAGTPHERLFF. CDR3 DNA (partial): TGTGCAAGCAGCGCCGGGACTCCCCACGAAAGATTATTT.

Note on this clone: Any gene name here is a mouse gene name. The CDR3 end is not reached by the read, which stops 1 residue before it; the germline J gene fills it in. The chain has TRBV26 and TRBJ1-1; 9 bases agree with TRBD1. Germline-derived CDR1 and CDR2 are KGHPV and FQNQEV (reference sequence). The CDR3 totals 14 residues. With V trimmed by 3 bases and J by 4 bases, 3 bases remained unmatched. CDR3 in amino acids: CASSLRQGGTEVFF. The sequenced CDR3 bases are TGTGCCAGCAGTCTACGACAGGGGGGCACAGAAGTCTTC.

This clone has more than one count but fewer than ten. All gene names here are mouse names. From the germline J gene comes the end of the CDR3, since the read stops 1 residue before it. V usage is TRBV5 and J usage is TRBJ1-3; D perhaps matches TRBD1 (5 bases). Germline V gene data show CDR1 as LGHNA and CDR2 as YNLKQL (reference sequence). The CDR3 loop spans 15 amino acids. Trimming took off 0 bases at V and 3 bases at J, with 9 bases between the two ends. CDR3 DNA, as far as it was read: TGTGCCAGCAGCCAAGAACGGGGGGGTGGAAATACGCTCTAT. Its protein product is CASSQERGGGNTLY. The CDR3 in full is CASSQERGGGNTLYF.

As concerns this clone: Gene names follow the mouse nomenclature. The CDR3 end lies 1 residue beyond the end of the read and is filled in from the germline J gene. The chain is built from TRBV3 and TRBJ1-6; D ambiguous. TRBJ1-6 is noted as an ORF with a role that remains uncertain. Germline V CDR1 and CDR2: SNHLY, FYNGKV (reference sequence). The V and J ends lost 1 base and 0 bases respectively, with 4 bases between them. CDR3 size: 15 residues. CDR3 in amino acids: CASSLGDSYNSPLYF. CDR3 DNA, as far as it was read: TGTGCCAGCAGCTTAGGAGATTCCTATAATTCGCCCCTCTAC.

This clone appeared a few times. The gene symbols are mouse symbols. The DNA ends 1 residue before the CDR3 does, and the rest of the CDR3 is filled in from the germline J gene. The gene calls are TRBV3 and TRBJ1-3; tentatively, D is TRBD1 (5 bases). This CDR3 comprises 14 residues. Per germline, CDR1 SNHLY and CDR2 FYNGKV (reference sequence). The V and J ends lost 6 bases and 1 base respectively, with 10 bases between them. The sequenced part of the CDR3 DNA is TGTGCCAGCAGTCTCGACAGATCTGGAAATACGCTCTAT. It codes for CASSLDRSGNTLY. The whole CDR3 protein is CASSLDRSGNTLYF. Complete variable domain (other parts from reference TRBV3 and TRBJ1-3): GPKVLQIPSHQIIDMGQMVTLNCDPVSNHLYFYWYKQILGQQMEFLVNFYNGKVMEKSKLFKDQFSVERPDGSYFTLKIQPTALEDSAVYFCASSLDRSGNTLYFGEGSRLIVV.